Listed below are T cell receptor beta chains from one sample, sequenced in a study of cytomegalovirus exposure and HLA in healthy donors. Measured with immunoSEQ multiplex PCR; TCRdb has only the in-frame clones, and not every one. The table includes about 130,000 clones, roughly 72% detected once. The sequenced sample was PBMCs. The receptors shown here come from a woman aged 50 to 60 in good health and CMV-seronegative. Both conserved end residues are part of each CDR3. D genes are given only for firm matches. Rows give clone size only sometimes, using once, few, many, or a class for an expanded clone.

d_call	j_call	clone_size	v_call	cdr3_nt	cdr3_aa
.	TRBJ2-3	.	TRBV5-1	TGCGCCAGCAGCGAACAGAGCCGTTACACAGATACGCAGTATTTT	CASSEQSRYTDTQYF
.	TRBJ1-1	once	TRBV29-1	TGCAGCGTTGAAGCCCGACAGAGCCTGAACACTGAAGCTTTCTTT	CSVEARQSLNTEAFF
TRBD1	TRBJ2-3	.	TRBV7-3	TGTGCCAGCAGCTTAGGTCGGGGGACAGGGGCGAGGGGTACGCAGTATTTT	CASSLGRGTGARGTQYF
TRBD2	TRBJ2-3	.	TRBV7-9	TGTGCCAGCAGCTTGACTAGCGGGTTGTACTATTTT	CASSLTSGLYYF
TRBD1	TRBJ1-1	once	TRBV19	TGTGCCAGTGCGGACAGGGCGAACACTGAAGCTTTCTTT	CASADRANTEAFF
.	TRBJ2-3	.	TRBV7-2	TGTGCCAGCAGACAGAGCCCAGATACGCAGTATTTT	CASRQSPDTQYF
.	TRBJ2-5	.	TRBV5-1	TGCGCCAGCAGCCCTCGGGGGCAAGAGACCCAGTACTTC	CASSPRGQETQYF
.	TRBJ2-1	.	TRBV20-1	TGCAGTGCCTTAGCTGAATGGAGACAGTTCTTC	CSALAEWRQFF
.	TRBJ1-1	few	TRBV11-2	TGTGCCAGCAGCTTAGAAGGGGGGAACACTGAAGCTTTCTTT	CASSLEGGNTEAFF
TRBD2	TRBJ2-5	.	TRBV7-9	TGTGCCAGTCGGGAGGGGGAGACCCAGTACTTC	CASREGETQYF
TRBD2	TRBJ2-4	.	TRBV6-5	TGTGCCAGCAGGCAAGGGGGGACTAGCGGGAGTGAAGAGTACTTC	CASRQGGTSGSEEYF
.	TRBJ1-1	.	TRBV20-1	TGCAGTGGACAGGTTAGTGAAGCTTTCTTT	CSGQVSEAFF
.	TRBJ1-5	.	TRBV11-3	TGTGCCAGCAGCTTAGGCAGGGGAAGCAATCAGCCCCAGCATTTT	CASSLGRGSNQPQHF
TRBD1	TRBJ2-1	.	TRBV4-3	TGCGCCAGCAGCCAAGTCGACAGGGCCCACAATGAGCAGTTCTTC	CASSQVDRAHNEQFF
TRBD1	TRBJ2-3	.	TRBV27	TGTGCCAGCAGTCCACCAGACAGGGTGAATATGGATACGCAGTATTTT	CASSPPDRVNMDTQYF
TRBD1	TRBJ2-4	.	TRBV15	TGTGCCACCAGCAGAGACGGGACAGGGTTAGCCAAAAACATTCAGTACTTC	CATSRDGTGLAKNIQYF
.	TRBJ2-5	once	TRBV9	TGTGCCAGCAGCTCAGCGGCTACTAGGAGTTCTCAAGAGACCCAGTACTTC	CASSSAATRSSQETQYF
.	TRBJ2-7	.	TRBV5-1	TGCGCCAGCAGCACGGGACTTTACTACGAGCAGTACTTC	CASSTGLYYEQYF
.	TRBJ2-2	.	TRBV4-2	TGTGCCAGCAGCCAAGAAACTGGACGAGGGGGCCGGGCGGGGTATAGCGAGAACACCGGGGAGCTGTTTTTT	CASSQETGRGGRAGYSENTGELFF
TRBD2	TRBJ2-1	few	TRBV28	TGTGCCAGCAGTTTCCCGGGAGGGCCGGATGAGCAGTTCTTC	CASSFPGGPDEQFF
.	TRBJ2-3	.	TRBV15	TGTGCCACCAGCAGAGCGACAGGGACTGAAGCGGATACGCAGTATTTT	CATSRATGTEADTQYF
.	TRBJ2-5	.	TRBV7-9	TGTTCCAGCACCGGAGGCGGGGAGACCCAGTACTTC	CSSTGGGETQYF
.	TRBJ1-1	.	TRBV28	TGTGCCAGCAGTTGGCTTGGAGGGAACACTGAAGCTTTCTTT	CASSWLGGNTEAFF
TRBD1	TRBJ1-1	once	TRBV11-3	TGTGCCAGCAGTTTAGGACAGGAAAACACTGAAGCTTTCTTT	CASSLGQENTEAFF